The present T cell receptor beta chain was sequenced within a study of radiation and T cells in renal cell carcinoma. The study, taken as a whole, reports: Top tumor clonotypes rose in blood 2 weeks post-radiation, then contracted.

Profiled with immunoSEQ multiplex PCR; TCRdb holds only in-frame clones, not every one. This table has about 43,000 clones, around four fifths appearing once. Time point meaning: blood 4 weeks post-SBRT, at nephrectomy. Treatment in this sample: 15 Gy SBRT to primary tumor, nephrectomy 4 weeks later. To note about this clone: Its antigen is unidentified.

The sequence was obtained from a woman in her seventies with renal cell carcinoma. Sequenced material: blood, taken from a patient whose treatment included radiotherapy and nephrectomy.

CDR3 sequence reads: CASSSRFADTQYF. CDR3 nucleotide sequence: TGTGCCAGCAGTTCTCGGTTTGCAGATACGCAGTATTTT. This rearrangement joins TRBV7-2 to TRBJ2-3; D not resolved. Germline-derived CDR1 and CDR2 are SGHTA and FQGNSA. Trimming took 6 bases from V and 4 from J, leaving 11 bases between them. This CDR3 is built from 13 residues.